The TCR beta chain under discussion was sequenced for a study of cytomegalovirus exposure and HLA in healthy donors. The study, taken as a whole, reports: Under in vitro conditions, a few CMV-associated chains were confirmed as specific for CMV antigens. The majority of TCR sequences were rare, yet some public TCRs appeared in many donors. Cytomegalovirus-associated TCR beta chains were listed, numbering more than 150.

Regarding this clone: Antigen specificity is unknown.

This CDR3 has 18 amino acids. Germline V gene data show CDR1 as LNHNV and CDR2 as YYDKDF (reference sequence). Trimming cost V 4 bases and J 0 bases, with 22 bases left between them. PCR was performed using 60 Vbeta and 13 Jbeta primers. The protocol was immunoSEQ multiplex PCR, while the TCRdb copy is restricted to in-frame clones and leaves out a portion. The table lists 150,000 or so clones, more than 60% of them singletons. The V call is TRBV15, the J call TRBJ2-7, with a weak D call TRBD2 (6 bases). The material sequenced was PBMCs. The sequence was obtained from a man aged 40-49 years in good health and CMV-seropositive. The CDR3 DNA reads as TGTGCCACCAGCACCGTTAGGGATAGACGGGAGCTCTCCTACGAGCAGTACTTC. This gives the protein CATSTVRDRRELSYEQYF. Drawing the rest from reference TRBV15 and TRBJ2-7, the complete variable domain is DAMVIQNPRYQVTQFGKPVTLSCSQTLNHNVMYWYQQKSSQAPKLLFHYYDKDFNNEADTPDNFQSRRPNTSFCFLDIRSPGLGDTAMYLCATSTVRDRRELSYEQYFGPGTRLTVT.